One and the same sample provided the 20 T cell receptor beta chains below, sequenced in a study of CD8 T cells in ankylosing spondylitis. MiXCR, applied by TCRdb to the 5' RACE reads, yields one record per CDR3 protein. Altogether roughly 250,000 distinct CDR3 sequences are present, 8% to 9.5% being singletons, with the ten largest covering 6.8%. The sample comprised blood, either unsorted or a sorted T cell fraction (not recorded which). Receptors originate from a male donor with ankylosing spondylitis or in good health (not recorded which).

Many counts were recorded for this clonotype. The genes are TRBV10-2 and TRBJ2-2; 7 nucleotides align to TRBD1. This CDR3 is 16 amino acids long. V gave up 9 bases and J gave up 1 base; unmatched junction bases: 11. CDR1 and CDR2 from the germline V gene are WSHSY and SAAADI. As DNA, the CDR3 is TGCGCCAGTCTAGACAGGGTGTTGCAGAACACCGGGGAGCTGTTTTTT. It encodes CASLDRVLQNTGELFF.

J is TRBJ2-1 and V is TRBV30, with TRBD2 as a possible D gene (5 bases). This CDR3 has 16 amino acids. Germline CDR1 reads GTSNPN; CDR2 reads SVGIG (reference sequence). The V gene lost 2 bases and the J gene lost 3 bases, with 17 bases spanning the gap. For the CDR3, the DNA is TGTGCCTGGAGTCCCCAGATTAGCGAGAACTACAATGAGCAGTTCTTC. Its protein product is CAWSPQISENYNEQFF.

This clonotype has ten or more counts. The rearrangement joins TRBV6-4 to TRBJ2-2; D is perhaps TRBD2 (5 bases). The CDR3 is 14 residues long. The V end was cut by 5 bases, the J end by 1 base, with 8 bases between. Looked up from germline, CDR1 is MRHNA and CDR2 is SNTAGT. The CDR3 sequence: CASSREGNTGELFF. The CDR3 DNA follows: TGTGCCAGCAGTCGTGAGGGGAACACCGGGGAGCTGTTTTTT.

The table lists this clonotype with many counts. V gene TRBV5-1 combines with J gene TRBJ1-1; 9 bases are shared with TRBD1. This CDR3 contains 15 residues. Trimming took 3 bases from V and 2 from J; bases not matched to a gene: 5. CDR1 and CDR2 (germline): SGHRS, YFSETQ. CDR3 protein: CASSSTGQGNTEAFF. The CDR3 DNA is TGCGCCAGCAGCTCAACGGGACAGGGAAACACTGAAGCTTTCTTT. Supplemented by reference TRBV5-1 and TRBJ1-1, the full variable domain reads KAGVTQTPRYLIKTRGQQVTLSCSPISGHRSVSWYQQTPGQGLQFLFEYFSETQRNKGNFPGRFSGRQFSNSRSEMNVSTLELGDSALYLCASSSTGQGNTEAFFGQGTRLTVV.

This clonotype has just a few counts. The chain couples TRBV11-1 to TRBJ2-3; TRBD2 matches at 10 bases. With V trimmed by 5 bases and J by 4 bases, 15 bases remained unmatched. Germline-derived CDR1 and CDR2 are SGHAT and FQDESV (reference sequence). The CDR3 totals 18 residues. The CDR3 region is CASSLPYGAGGRADTQYF. The CDR3, as DNA: TGTGCCAGCAGCCTACCGTACGGAGCGGGGGGGCGAGCAGATACGCAGTATTTT.

This chain connects TRBV3-1 to TRBJ1-1; weak D call: TRBD1 (5 bases). The CDR3 extends over 12 amino acids. V lost 5 bases, J lost 5 bases, and 9 bases lay in between. Germline CDR1 and CDR2: LGHDT and YNNKEL (reference sequence). The CDR3 DNA follows: TGTGCCAGCAGCTGCCGGGGGACTGAAGCTTTCTTT. Translation gives CASSCRGTEAFF.

As for this clonotype: A much larger clone lies a single base off, so this may be a read error. The chain carries TRBV10-3 and TRBJ2-7, with D possibly TRBD2 on 6 matching bases. Germline-derived CDR1 and CDR2 are ENHRY and SYGVKD. Trimming cost V 4 bases and J 1 base, with 14 bases left between them. This CDR3 region has 15 residues. The CDR3 DNA is TGTGCCATCAGTGCCGGGACTCACGCTTCCTACGAGCAGTACTTC. Residues: CAISAGTHASYEQYF.

The chain joins TRBV7-9 to TRBJ1-2; a possible D gene is TRBD1 (5 bases). CDR1 is SEHNR, CDR2 FQNEAQ, per germline (reference sequence). V gave up 5 bases and J gave up 9 bases, with 13 bases separating them. CDR3 length: 12 residues. CDR3 bases: TGTGCCAGCAGCCCAGGGATCCTCTGCTACACCTTC. Its translation is CASSPGILCYTF.

This clonotype came up many times. This sequence joins TRBV5-1 and TRBJ2-7, with unresolved D. CDR1 and CDR2 (germline): SGHRS, YFSETQ. The CDR3 covers 14 residues. V was trimmed by 0 bases and J by 2 bases, leaving 9 bases between them. CDR3 sequence (DNA): TGCGCCAGCAGCTTGGACGGGCCCCCCTACGAGCAGTACTTC. Its translation: CASSLDGPPYEQYF.

The chain is built from TRBV21-1 and TRBJ1-4. TRBV21-1 is termed a pseudogene. The CDR3 is 15 amino acids. This chain's CDR3 is CASSKAGPINEKLFF. For the CDR3, the DNA is TGTGCCAGCAGCAAAGCGGGACCGATCAATGAAAAACTGTTTTTT.

This clonotype was recorded at least ten times. The V call is TRBV28, the J call TRBJ1-1; no reliable D call. The CDR3 is made up of 14 amino acids. Trimming left V 1 base short and J 0 bases short, with 6 bases between. Per germline, CDR1 MDHEN and CDR2 SYDVKM. CDR3 coding DNA: TGTGCCAGCAGTTTATTTCGGGTGAACACTGAAGCTTTCTTT. Its protein is CASSLFRVNTEAFF.

At least ten counts were recorded for this clonotype. The chain recombines TRBV29-1 with TRBJ1-2; D ambiguous. In germline, CDR1 is SQVTM, CDR2 ANQGSEA. The V and J ends lost 6 bases and 8 bases respectively, with 7 bases between them. The CDR3 covers 9 residues. CDR3 amino acids: CSVGGGYTF. The CDR3 DNA follows: TGCAGCGTCGGCGGGGGCTACACCTTC.

The rearrangement uses TRBV11-2 and TRBJ2-7, with TRBD2 identical over 8 bases. The V gene end was trimmed by 4 bases and the J gene end by 2 bases; junction bases not matched to a gene: 16. The CDR3 is 18 amino acids. CDR1 is SGHAT and CDR2 is FQNNGV in the germline V gene. CDR3 sequence: CASSSFTGVAGLTYEQYF. Here the CDR3 DNA reads TGTGCCAGCAGCTCCTTTACTGGGGTAGCGGGATTAACCTACGAGCAGTACTTC.

This clonotype showed up many times. The rearrangement links TRBV4-3 to TRBJ1-1, with D possibly being TRBD1 (6 bases). Germline CDR1 and CDR2: LGHNA and YSLEER. The CDR3 length is 14 residues. V was shortened by 0 bases and J by 8 bases, with 13 bases between the two germline ends. The CDR3 spells CASSQDKGGREAFF. CDR3 nucleotide sequence: TGCGCCAGCAGCCAAGATAAGGGGGGGCGAGAAGCTTTCTTT.

This clonotype was detected ten times or more. The chain is built from TRBV20-1 and TRBJ1-2; D perhaps matches TRBD1 (5 bases). V dropped 2 bases and J dropped 0 bases, with 13 bases sitting between them. Germline V gene lookup returns CDR1 DFQATT and CDR2 SNEGSKA (reference sequence). This CDR3 has 15 residues. The CDR3 loop is CSARPNQGTNYGYTF. In nucleotides, the CDR3 is TGCAGTGCTAGACCGAATCAGGGCACTAACTATGGCTACACCTTC.

This clonotype has ten or more counts. The rearrangement joins TRBV20-1 to TRBJ1-1; the D gene is possibly TRBD1 (5 bases). Germline CDR1 and CDR2: DFQATT and SNEGSKA (reference sequence). The CDR3 length is 16 residues. Trimming removed 3 bases at V and 0 bases at J, with 17 bases between. The CDR3 loop reads CSARSPSTVLNTEAFF. The CDR3 region has the DNA TGCAGTGCTAGGTCCCCTTCGACAGTACTGAACACTGAAGCTTTCTTT.

Ten or more counts support this clonotype. The chain couples TRBV4-3 to TRBJ2-2; D is unclear. V was trimmed by 0 bases and J by 5 bases, leaving 10 bases between them. The CDR3 has 15 residues. CDR1 and CDR2 from the germline V gene are LGHNA and YSLEER. The CDR3 DNA reads as TGCGCCAGCAGCCAAGATTACCGAGAGACCGGGGAGCTGTTTTTT. This encodes CASSQDYRETGELFF.

A few counts support this clonotype. This rearrangement joins TRBV3-1 to TRBJ1-2, with D perhaps matching TRBD1 (5 bases). Trimming stripped 4 bases from V and 3 bases from J, with 9 bases between. Germline loops: CDR1 LGHDT, CDR2 YNNKEL (reference sequence). The CDR3 runs 13 residues. As DNA, the CDR3 is TGTGCCAGCAGCCCGGTCAGGGACTATGGCTACACCTTC. It encodes CASSPVRDYGYTF.

There are many counts of this clonotype. The J gene is TRBJ2-3, the V gene TRBV5-1, with a weak D call TRBD1 (6 bases). The CDR3 has 17 amino acids. V was shortened by 6 bases and J by 2 bases, with 22 bases between the two germline ends. Germline CDR1 is SGHRS and CDR2 is YFSETQ. CDR3 in amino acids: CASTSEGGEGPTDTQYF. The CDR3 bases are TGCGCCAGCACCTCCGAAGGGGGAGAGGGACCCACAGATACGCAGTATTTT.

This clonotype was found a few times. The chain recombines TRBV5-6 with TRBJ2-2; D possibly corresponds to TRBD2 (5 bases). Deletions cut 5 bases from V and 3 bases from J, with 11 bases between. The CDR3 is 14 amino acids. The germline gives CDR1 SGHDT, CDR2 YYEEEE. The chain's CDR3 is CASRRAQYTGELFF. CDR3 nucleotides: TGTGCCAGCAGGCGGGCTCAGTACACCGGGGAGCTGTTTTTT.